A single sample gave rise to the 2 T cell receptor beta chains below, sequenced in a study of shared clonotypes between healthy human individuals. Data came from immunoSEQ multiplex PCR; TCRdb stores just in-frame clones and leaves some out. The sample holds roughly 480,000 clones; 65% to 80% are singletons and the top ten take about 12%. Sequenced material: PBMCs. The receptor set was obtained from a middle-aged woman in good health. Some clones in this sample may be carry-over from other donors' samples.

In its sample, this clone was seen a few times. The gene calls are TRBV5-1 and TRBJ2-5, with D possibly matching TRBD1 (6 bases). From germline, CDR1 is SGHRS and CDR2 YFSETQ. CDR3 length: 15 amino acids. V was shortened by 4 bases and J by 1 base, with 14 bases between the two germline ends. The CDR3 reads CASSPRDTAQETQYF. For the CDR3, the DNA is TGCGCCAGCAGCCCCCGGGACACCGCCCAAGAGACCCAGTACTTC.

The rearrangement links TRBV18 to TRBJ2-7; 7 bases are shared with TRBD2. This CDR3 is 16 amino acids long. Germline CDR1 KGHSH, CDR2 LQKENI. Trimming at V came to 0 bases and at J to 7 bases, leaving 12 bases not matched to a gene. The CDR3 loop reads CASSPPTGTTTGEQYF. The CDR3 bases are TGTGCCAGCTCACCACCTACCGGGACTACAACGGGAGAGCAGTACTTC.